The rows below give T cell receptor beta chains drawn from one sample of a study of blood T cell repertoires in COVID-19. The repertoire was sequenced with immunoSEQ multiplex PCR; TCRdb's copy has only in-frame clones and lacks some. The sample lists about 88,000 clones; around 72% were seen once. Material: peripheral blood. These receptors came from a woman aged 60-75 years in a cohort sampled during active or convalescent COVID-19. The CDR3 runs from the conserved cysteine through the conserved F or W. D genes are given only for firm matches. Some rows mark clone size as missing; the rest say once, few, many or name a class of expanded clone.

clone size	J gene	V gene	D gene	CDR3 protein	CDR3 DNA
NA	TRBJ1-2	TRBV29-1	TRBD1	CSVDGGAGQQNYGYTF	TGCAGCGTTGATGGGGGTGCGGGACAGCAGAACTATGGCTACACCTTC
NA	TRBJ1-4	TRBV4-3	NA	CASSQDRTTEKLFF	TGCGCCAGCAGCCAAGATAGGACTACTGAAAAACTGTTTTTT
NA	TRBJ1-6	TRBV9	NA	CASSRGQPGFSPLHF	TGTGCCAGCAGCCGAGGACAGCCGGGTTTCTCACCCCTCCACTTT
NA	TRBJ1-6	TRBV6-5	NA	CASSSGLPGSPLHF	TGTGCCAGCAGTTCGGGACTGCCAGGTTCACCCCTCCACTTT
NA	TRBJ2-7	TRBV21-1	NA	CASSKPSLDTTSYEQYF	TGTGCCAGCAGCAAACCGAGTTTAGACACGACCTCCTACGAGCAGTACTTC
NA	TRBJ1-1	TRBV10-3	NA	CAISEEFQGNTEAFF	TGTGCCATCAGTGAGGAATTTCAGGGGAACACTGAAGCTTTCTTT
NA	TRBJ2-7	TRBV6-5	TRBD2	CASRAGETTYEQYF	TGTGCCAGCAGGGCGGGGGAGACCACCTACGAGCAGTACTTC
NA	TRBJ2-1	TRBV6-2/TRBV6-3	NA	CASSVRTASSYNEQFF	TGTGCCAGCAGTGTCAGGACAGCTAGCTCCTACAATGAGCAGTTCTTC
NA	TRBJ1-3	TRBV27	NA	CASSRTGDSGNTIYF	TGTGCCAGCAGTCGAACGGGGGACTCTGGAAACACCATATATTTT
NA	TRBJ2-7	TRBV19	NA	CASSTQGSSYEQYF	TGTGCCAGTAGCACCCAGGGAAGCTCCTACGAGCAGTACTTC
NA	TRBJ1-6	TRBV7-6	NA	CASSLGGRGSPLHF	TGTGCCAGCAGCTTAGGAGGGCGGGGGTCACCCCTCCACTTT
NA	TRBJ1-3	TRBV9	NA	CASSVNVLSGNTIYF	TGTGCCAGCAGCGTTAACGTACTCTCTGGAAACACCATATATTTT
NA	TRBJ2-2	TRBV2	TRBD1	CASSAFGQGATGELFF	TGTGCCAGCAGTGCTTTCGGACAGGGAGCCACCGGGGAGCTGTTTTTT
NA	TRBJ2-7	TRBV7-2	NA	CASSSRSGGNYEQYF	TGTGCCAGCAGCTCCAGATCGGGGGGCAACTACGAGCAGTACTTC
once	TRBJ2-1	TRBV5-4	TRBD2	CASSQLAGVPFGEQFF	TGTGCCAGCAGCCAACTAGCGGGGGTCCCGTTTGGGGAGCAGTTCTTC
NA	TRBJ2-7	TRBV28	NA	CASTPLVSYEQYF	TGTGCCAGCACCCCGTTAGTCTCCTACGAGCAGTACTTC
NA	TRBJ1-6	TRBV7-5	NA	CVRKGRGNNSPLHF	TGTGTCAGAAAGGGTAGGGGTAATAATTCACCCCTCCACTTT
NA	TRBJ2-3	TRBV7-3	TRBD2	CASSLTTTSGGIDTQYF	TGTGCCAGCAGCTTAACCACGACTAGCGGGGGAATAGATACGCAGTATTTT
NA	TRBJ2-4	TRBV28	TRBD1	CASSLPGTGVNIQYF	TGTGCCAGCAGTCTTCCCGGGACAGGGGTCAACATTCAGTACTTC
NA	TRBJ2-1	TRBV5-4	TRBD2	CASSFPTGTSGGEFF	TGTGCCAGCAGCTTCCCCACCGGGACTAGCGGGGGCGAGTTCTTC
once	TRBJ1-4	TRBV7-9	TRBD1	CASSLGTGGINEKLFF	TGTGCCAGCAGCTTAGGCACAGGGGGCATTAATGAAAAACTGTTTTTT
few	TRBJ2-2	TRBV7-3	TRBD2	CASSPGLAPGELFF	TGTGCCAGCAGCCCGGGACTAGCCCCCGGGGAGCTGTTTTTT
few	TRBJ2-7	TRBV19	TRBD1	CASSSRQGASYEQYF	TGTGCCAGTAGTAGTAGACAGGGGGCCTCCTACGAGCAGTACTTC
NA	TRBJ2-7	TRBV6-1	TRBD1	CASSEILQTGTGVYEQYF	TGTGCCAGCAGTGAGATACTACAAACCGGGACAGGGGTTTACGAGCAGTACTTC
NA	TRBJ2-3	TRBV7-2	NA	CASRKTGLDTQYF	TGTGCCAGCAGAAAAACAGGGTTGGATACGCAGTATTTT
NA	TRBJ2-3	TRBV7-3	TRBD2	CASSPSGGTDTQYF	TGTGCCAGCAGCCCCAGCGGGGGCACAGATACGCAGTATTTT
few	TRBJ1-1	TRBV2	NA	CASSENRATEAFF	TGTGCCAGCAGTGAAAACAGGGCCACTGAAGCTTTCTTT
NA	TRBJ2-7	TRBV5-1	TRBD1	CASSLGPGQGAYEQYF	TGCGCCAGCAGCTTGGGTCCGGGACAGGGTGCCTACGAGCAGTACTTC
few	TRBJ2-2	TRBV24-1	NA	CATSGWTPTNTGELFF	TGTGCCACCAGTGGTTGGACTCCTACGAACACCGGGGAGCTGTTTTTT
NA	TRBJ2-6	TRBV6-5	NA	CASRGTAIGANVLTF	TGTGCCAGCAGGGGCACTGCTATCGGGGCCAACGTCCTGACTTTC
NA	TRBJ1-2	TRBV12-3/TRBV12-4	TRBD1	CASSRTGDYGYTF	TGTGCCAGCAGTAGGACAGGGGACTATGGCTACACCTTC
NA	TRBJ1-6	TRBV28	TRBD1	CASSSRQGLDSPLHF	TGTGCCAGCAGTTCCCGACAGGGTCTGGATTCACCCCTCCACTTT
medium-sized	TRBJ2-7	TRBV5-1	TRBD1	CASSSQTGGLGEQYF	TGCGCCAGCAGCTCGCAGACAGGGGGCCTCGGGGAGCAGTACTTC
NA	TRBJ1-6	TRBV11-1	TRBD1	CASSRLPGQANSPLHF	TGTGCCAGCAGTCGACTTCCGGGACAGGCGAATTCACCCCTCCACTTT
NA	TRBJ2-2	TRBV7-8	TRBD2	CASSLRAGGSTGELFF	TGTGCCAGCAGCTTGCGCGCGGGGGGTTCCACCGGGGAGCTGTTTTTT
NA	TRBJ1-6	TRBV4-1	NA	CASSQDSGSPLHF	TGCGCCAGCAGCCAAGATTCAGGTTCACCCCTCCACTTT
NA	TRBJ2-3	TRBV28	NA	CASSFAGGTDTQYF	TGTGCCAGCAGTTTCGCAGGGGGCACAGATACGCAGTATTTT
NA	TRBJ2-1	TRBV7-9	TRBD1	CASSLATGGTYNEQFF	TGTGCCAGCAGCTTAGCGACAGGGGGCACCTACAATGAGCAGTTCTTC
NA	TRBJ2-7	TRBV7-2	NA	CASPYEQYF	TGTGCCAGCCCATACGAGCAGTACTTC
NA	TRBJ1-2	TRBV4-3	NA	CASSQEWGGLYGYTF	TGCGCCAGCAGCCAAGAGTGGGGGGGCTTGTATGGCTACACCTTC
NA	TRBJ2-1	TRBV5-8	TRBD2	CASSSTSGTYNEQFF	TGTGCCAGCAGCAGTACTAGCGGTACTTACAATGAGCAGTTCTTC
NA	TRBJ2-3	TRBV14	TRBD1	CASSTRTGRTDTQYF	TGTGCCAGCAGCACCCGGACAGGACGCACAGATACGCAGTATTTT
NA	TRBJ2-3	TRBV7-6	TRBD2	CASSRKTSGGASSTDTQYF	TGTGCCAGCAGCCGGAAGACTAGCGGGGGGGCCTCCAGCACAGATACGCAGTATTTT
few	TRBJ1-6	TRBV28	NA	CASRYSGQNSPLHF	TGTGCCAGCAGATATTCAGGACAAAATTCACCCCTCCACTTT
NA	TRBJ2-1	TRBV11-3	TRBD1	CASSSGQGSNNEQFF	TGTGCCAGCAGCTCCGGACAGGGGTCTAACAATGAGCAGTTCTTC
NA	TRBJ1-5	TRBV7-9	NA	CASSLFGSNQPQHF	TGTGCCAGCAGCTTATTTGGCAGCAATCAGCCCCAGCATTTT
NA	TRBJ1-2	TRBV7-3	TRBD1	CASSGSGTGGYYGYTF	TGTGCCAGCAGCGGCTCCGGGACAGGGGGCTACTATGGCTACACCTTC
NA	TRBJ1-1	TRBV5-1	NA	CASTGTLNTEAFF	TGCGCCAGCACCGGGACACTCAACACTGAAGCTTTCTTT
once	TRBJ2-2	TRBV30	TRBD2	CAWSGTSGGPNTGELFF	TGTGCCTGGAGCGGGACTAGCGGGGGCCCGAACACCGGGGAGCTGTTTTTT
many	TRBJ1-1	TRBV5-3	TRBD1	CARSPQARTGVTEAFF	TGTGCCAGAAGCCCGCAGGCGCGGACAGGTGTCACTGAAGCTTTCTTT
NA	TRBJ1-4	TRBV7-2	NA	CASSLLGQGNEKLFF	TGTGCCAGCAGCTTATTAGGTCAGGGGAATGAAAAACTGTTTTTT
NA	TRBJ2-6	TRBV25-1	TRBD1	CASSKGGQGATGANVLTF	TGTGCCAGCAGCAAGGGGGGACAGGGGGCTACAGGGGCCAACGTCCTGACTTTC
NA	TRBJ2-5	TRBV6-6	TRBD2	CASSRSAGLEETQYF	TGTGCCAGCAGTCGATCAGCGGGGTTGGAGGAGACCCAGTACTTC